Presented here are 16 T cell receptor beta chains from one specimen sequenced in a study of graft-versus-host responses after intestinal transplantation. What these receptors recognize is not known. Method: immunoSEQ multiplex PCR; TCRdb's copy keeps in-frame clones and lacks some. Found here are some 90,000 clones, 85% to 95% of them singletons; the top ten hold roughly 0.4%. Sequencing used unstimulated CD8+ T cells sorted from spleen or lymph node cells, obtained before transplant. The receptors derive from a human donor who was the organ donor for an intestinal transplant.

This clone appeared a single time. This chain joins TRBV5-1 and TRBJ2-3; 8 positions match TRBD2. The CDR3 contains 15 residues. V shed 6 bases and J 5 bases; nucleotides not matched to a gene: 11. Germline V CDR1 and CDR2: SGHRS, YFSETQ. The DNA of the CDR3 is TGCGCCAGCAATTCTAACGGGGGGGCAGGAGATACGCAGTATTTT. This encodes CASNSNGGAGDTQYF.

In the case of this clone: The junction departs from germline at one end; a sequencing error may be responsible. The chain combines TRBV9 with TRBJ2-7, with TRBD1 matching 8 bases. The CDR3 sequence is 10 residues long. The germline CDR1 and CDR2 sequences are SGDLS and YYNGEE. CDR3 residues: CASSGDRLNF. The CDR3 coding sequence is TGTGCCAGCAGCGGGGACAGGCTGAACTTC.

V gene TRBV4-2 combines with J gene TRBJ2-7, with 8 bases matching TRBD1. V lost 4 bases, J lost 2 bases, and 4 bases stayed unmatched. CDR3 length equals 14 residues. Germline V gene data show CDR1 as LGHNA and CDR2 as YNFKEQ. CDR3 nucleotide sequence: TGTGCCAGCAGCCCACAGGGGGGAACCTACGAGCAGTACTTC. Translating it yields CASSPQGGTYEQYF.

V and J are TRBV5-1 and TRBJ2-7, with 11 bases matching TRBD2. CDR1 and CDR2 (germline): SGHRS, YFSETQ. V trimming: 4 bases; J trimming: 2 bases; junction bases outside the gene matches: 5. This CDR3 comprises 15 residues. CDR3 sequence: CASSLTSGGAYEQYF. For the CDR3, the DNA is TGCGCCAGCAGCCTTACTAGCGGGGGTGCCTACGAGCAGTACTTC. Based on the CDR3 plus reference TRBV5-1 and TRBJ2-7, the full variable domain is KAGVTQTPRYLIKTRGQQVTLSCSPISGHRSVSWYQQTPGQGLQFLFEYFSETQRNKGNFPGRFSGRQFSNSRSEMNVSTLELGDSALYLCASSLTSGGAYEQYFGPGTRLTVT.

The chain uses TRBV7-9 and TRBJ2-3; 7 bases map to TRBD1. The germline V gene has CDR1 SEHNR and CDR2 FQNEAQ (reference sequence). V was clipped by 4 bases and J by 0 bases; unmatched bases: 1. The CDR3 length is 14 residues. The CDR3 DNA sequence: TGTGCCAGCAGCTGGGACAGTAGCACAGATACGCAGTATTTT. Its translation: CASSWDSSTDTQYF.

The J gene is TRBJ1-2, the V gene TRBV9; 8 positions agree with TRBD1. Trimming took 3 bases from V and 2 from J; bases not matched to a gene: 6. CDR1 and CDR2 (germline): SGDLS, YYNGEE. This CDR3 has 15 residues. The CDR3 DNA follows: TGTGCCAGCAGCGCGACGACAGGGGCCAACTATGGCTACACCTTC. This encodes CASSATTGANYGYTF.

The chain combines TRBV4-3 with TRBJ2-7; 13 bases are a match to TRBD2. The germline CDR1 and CDR2 sequences are LGHNA and YSLEER. Trimming cost V 1 base and J 3 bases; bases outside gene matches: 3. CDR3 length: 16 amino acids. Written as DNA, the CDR3 is TGCGCCAGCAGCCAAGGTCGGACTAGCGGGGGCTACGAGCAGTACTTC. Amino acid sequence: CASSQGRTSGGYEQYF.

J is TRBJ2-1 and V is TRBV6-1; possible D gene TRBD2, 5 bases. This CDR3 has 17 amino acids. The V end lost 0 bases, the J end lost 5 bases, and 17 bases lay between the germline ends. Germline lookup yields CDR1 MNHNS and CDR2 SASEGT. CDR3 loop: CASSEALLDWGNNEQFF. The CDR3 bases are TGTGCCAGCAGTGAAGCTTTACTGGACTGGGGAAACAATGAGCAGTTCTTC.

CDR3 sequence: CAWSVSATYNEQFF. The CDR3 DNA reads as TGTGCCTGGAGTGTATCCGCTACCTACAATGAGCAGTTCTTC. The chain recombines TRBV30 with TRBJ2-1; D unclear. The length of the CDR3 is 14 residues. The germline V gene has CDR1 GTSNPN and CDR2 SVGIG (reference sequence). V was shortened by 0 bases and J by 2 bases, with 8 bases between the two germline ends.

This chain joins TRBV4-1 and TRBJ2-7, with TRBD1 matching over 8 bases. Germline values: CDR1 MGHRA, CDR2 YSYEKL. The V gene end was trimmed by 4 bases and the J gene end by 4 bases; junction bases not matched to a gene: 15. The CDR3 length is 17 residues. Here the CDR3 DNA reads TGCGCCAGCAGCCTTCATACCTCCGGGACAGGAGTTTACGAGCAGTACTTC. Protein: CASSLHTSGTGVYEQYF.

The V gene is TRBV9, the J gene TRBJ2-2; 8 bases are a match to TRBD2. CDR3 length: 16 residues. The V gene's germline CDR1 is SGDLS and CDR2 YYNGEE. Unmatched junction bases numbered 5, after V lost 2 bases and J lost 2 bases. CDR3 DNA sequence: TGTGCCAGCAGCGTCGGCGGGGGGCCCAACACCGGGGAGCTGTTTTTT. Translating it yields CASSVGGGPNTGELFF.

The chain links TRBV6-1 to TRBJ1-1; 8 bases are a match to TRBD1. This CDR3 contains 14 residues. Germline V gives CDR1 MNHNS, CDR2 SASEGT. Germline trimming cut 5 bases from V and 8 bases from J; bases unmatched to any gene: 10. In DNA form, the CDR3 reads TGTGCCAGCAGTCCAACAGGGGGAAGTACGGAAGCTTTCTTT. This codes for CASSPTGGSTEAFF.

The CDR3 region is CATSSDIQGLAYGYTF. The CDR3 region has the DNA TGTGCCACCAGCAGTGATATACAGGGGCTAGCCTATGGCTACACCTTC. The V call is TRBV15, the J call TRBJ1-2; 7 bases align to TRBD1. This CDR3 spans 16 amino acids. CDR1 is LNHNV, CDR2 YYDKDF, per germline (reference sequence). V lost 3 bases and J lost 4; bases outside the gene matches: 11.

The gene calls are TRBV7-2 and TRBJ2-7; D might be TRBD1 (6 bases). Germline-derived CDR1 and CDR2 are SGHTA and FQGNSA. The V gene lost 5 bases and the J gene lost 3 bases, with 17 bases spanning the gap. This CDR3 has 15 amino acids. As DNA, the CDR3 is TGTGCCAGCAGCACCGGACAGTCCCCTATCTACGAGCAGTACTTC. Amino acids: CASSTGQSPIYEQYF.

The V gene is TRBV7-9, the J gene TRBJ1-5, with 9 bases matching TRBD1. Germline CDR1 SEHNR, CDR2 FQNEAQ (reference sequence). V was pared by 5 bases and J by 2 bases, with 7 bases of the junction left unmatched. The CDR3 extends over 16 amino acids. The CDR3 protein is CASSIDRGGGNQPQHF. The CDR3 nucleotides read TGTGCCAGCAGCATTGACAGGGGGGGTGGCAATCAGCCCCAGCATTTT.

The rearrangement links TRBV18 to TRBJ2-7; 11 nucleotides agree with TRBD2. There are 13 residues in the CDR3. The V gene's germline CDR1 is KGHSH and CDR2 LQKENI. V dropped 3 bases and J dropped 6; count of bases not matched to a gene: 1. The DNA for the CDR3 is TGTGCCAGCTCACCTAGCGGGGGGGCCGAGCAGTACTTC. Amino acids: CASSPSGGAEQYF.